A selection of T cell receptor beta chains follows, all from one sample in a study of CD8+ T cells in alopecia areata. Clones were read by immunoSEQ multiplex PCR, and TCRdb kept only the in-frame ones, dropping some. The data contain about 150,000 clones, around 47% of them singletons. Sequencing used CD4+ T cells sorted from blood. These receptors were obtained from a human donor with alopecia areata. The conserved cysteine and the conserved F or W are not part of the CDR3 here. A clone size is listed for some rows: how often the clone was seen (once, few, many), or a class if it is expanded.

cdr3_aa: SVAGTGNEKLF
clone_size: NA
v_call: TRBV29-1
cdr3_length: 11

cdr3_aa: AWRKDSTWGEQF
clone_size: NA
v_call: TRBV30
cdr3_length: 12

cdr3_aa: ASSLTGTSGRETQY
clone_size: NA
v_call: TRBV18
cdr3_length: 14

cdr3_aa: ASKDDTDTQY
clone_size: few
v_call: TRBV2
cdr3_length: 10

cdr3_aa: SVVTSGRSEQY
clone_size: NA
v_call: TRBV29-1
cdr3_length: 11

cdr3_aa: SASFEDTQY
clone_size: few
v_call: TRBV20-1
cdr3_length: 9

cdr3_aa: ASSLAGRYEQY
clone_size: NA
v_call: TRBV5-1
cdr3_length: 11

cdr3_aa: ASKARKYNEQF
clone_size: NA
v_call: TRBV19
cdr3_length: 11

cdr3_aa: ASSQPGLAGQTQY
clone_size: once
v_call: TRBV2
cdr3_length: 13

cdr3_aa: ASTMTGEYQPQH
clone_size: NA
v_call: TRBV6-6
cdr3_length: 12

cdr3_aa: ASRGGGLAGVGEQF
clone_size: NA
v_call: TRBV27
cdr3_length: 14

cdr3_aa: SVERDRVKAF
clone_size: once
v_call: TRBV29-1
cdr3_length: 10

cdr3_aa: SVGSSYNEQF
clone_size: few
v_call: TRBV29-1
cdr3_length: 10

cdr3_aa: AWSGRRNTEAF
clone_size: NA
v_call: TRBV30
cdr3_length: 11

cdr3_aa: ASSGGTGSQPQH
clone_size: NA
v_call: TRBV25-1
cdr3_length: 12

cdr3_aa: ASTQMTQTNTEAF
clone_size: NA
v_call: TRBV4-1
cdr3_length: 13

cdr3_aa: AIKRDSVLNEQF
clone_size: few
v_call: TRBV10-3
cdr3_length: 12

cdr3_aa: ASRGDLLTNNEQF
clone_size: NA
v_call: TRBV28
cdr3_length: 13

cdr3_aa: ASSTGPNSYEQY
clone_size: NA
v_call: TRBV5-6
cdr3_length: 12

cdr3_aa: ASSLVGTGDNEQF
clone_size: few
v_call: TRBV7-9
cdr3_length: 13

cdr3_aa: ASSFNAARNNEQF
clone_size: once
v_call: TRBV11-2
cdr3_length: 13

cdr3_aa: ASSLVASGTHEQY
clone_size: NA
v_call: TRBV7-9
cdr3_length: 13

cdr3_aa: ASSSATVYNEQF
clone_size: NA
v_call: TRBV27
cdr3_length: 12

cdr3_aa: SVYQSGSGELF
clone_size: many
v_call: TRBV29-1
cdr3_length: 11

cdr3_aa: ATSSDRGINQPQH
clone_size: NA
v_call: TRBV15
cdr3_length: 13

cdr3_aa: ASSSLSSSYEQY
clone_size: NA
v_call: TRBV5-1
cdr3_length: 12

cdr3_aa: ASSPSPQPQH
clone_size: NA
v_call: TRBV6-6
cdr3_length: 10

cdr3_aa: ASSQPLTSRSYNEQF
clone_size: once
v_call: TRBV4-1
cdr3_length: 15

cdr3_aa: ATSSEVPRRHIQY
clone_size: NA
v_call: TRBV15
cdr3_length: 13

cdr3_aa: SVGLAGSTDTQY
clone_size: few
v_call: TRBV29-1
cdr3_length: 12

cdr3_aa: ATSTTGSYEQY
clone_size: NA
v_call: TRBV15
cdr3_length: 11

cdr3_aa: AWSDFSNQPQH
clone_size: NA
v_call: TRBV30
cdr3_length: 11

cdr3_aa: AWSVQGDQF
clone_size: few
v_call: TRBV30
cdr3_length: 9

cdr3_aa: ASSRGQASTDTQY
clone_size: few
v_call: TRBV7-3
cdr3_length: 13

cdr3_aa: SVGWGPDTQY
clone_size: NA
v_call: TRBV29-1
cdr3_length: 10

cdr3_aa: ASSRGGPENEQF
clone_size: few
v_call: TRBV5-1
cdr3_length: 12

cdr3_aa: ASSQWTSGSPDTQY
clone_size: NA
v_call: TRBV4-1
cdr3_length: 14

cdr3_aa: SVEEQGGTEAF
clone_size: few
v_call: TRBV29-1
cdr3_length: 11

cdr3_aa: AWSVLSPDLRTYEQY
clone_size: NA
v_call: TRBV30
cdr3_length: 15

cdr3_aa: SVLQVRTYNEQF
clone_size: NA
v_call: TRBV29-1
cdr3_length: 12

cdr3_aa: SFTVGTRVLLGETQY
clone_size: NA
v_call: TRBV29-1
cdr3_length: 15